This T cell receptor beta chain was sequenced in a study of shared clonotypes between healthy human individuals. Sequenced by immunoSEQ multiplex PCR; TCRdb stores in-frame clones only, minus some. The sample has about 2.3 million clones; over 90% are singletons. This clone appeared a few times. The germline CDR1 and CDR2 sequences are MNHNS and SASEGT. This CDR3 is built from 14 residues. Between the trimmed V and J ends, which lost 2 bases and 1 base, there was a span of 5 bases. The chain is built from TRBV6-1 and TRBJ2-2; D remains unclear. Input material: naive CD4+ T cells from PBMCs. The subset was: CD45RA+ positively selected. The sequence came from a man between 18 and 29 years old in good health. Some clones in this sample may be carry-over from other donors' samples. The CDR3 loop reads CASSEFGNTGELFF. The CDR3 DNA sequence: TGTGCCAGCAGTGAATTTGGGAACACCGGGGAGCTGTTTTTT.